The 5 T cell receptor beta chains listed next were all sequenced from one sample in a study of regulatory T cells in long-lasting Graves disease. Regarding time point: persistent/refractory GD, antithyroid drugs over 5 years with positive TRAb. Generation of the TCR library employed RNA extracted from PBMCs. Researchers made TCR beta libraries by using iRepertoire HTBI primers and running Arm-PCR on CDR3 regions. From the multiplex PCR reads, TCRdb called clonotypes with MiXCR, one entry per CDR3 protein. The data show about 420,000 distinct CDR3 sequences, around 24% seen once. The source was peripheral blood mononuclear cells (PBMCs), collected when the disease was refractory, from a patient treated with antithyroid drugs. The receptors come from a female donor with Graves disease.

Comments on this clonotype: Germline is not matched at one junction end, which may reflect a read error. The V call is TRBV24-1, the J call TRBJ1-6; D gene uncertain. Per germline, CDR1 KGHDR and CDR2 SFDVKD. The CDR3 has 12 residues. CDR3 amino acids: CATGDGASPLHF. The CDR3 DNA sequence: TGTGCCACCGGTGATGGAGCTTCACCCCTCCACTTT.

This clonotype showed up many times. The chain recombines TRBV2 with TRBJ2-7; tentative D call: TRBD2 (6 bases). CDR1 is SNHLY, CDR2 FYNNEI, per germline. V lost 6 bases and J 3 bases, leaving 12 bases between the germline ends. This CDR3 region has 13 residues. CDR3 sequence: CASSAGYYYEQYF. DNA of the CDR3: TGTGCCAGCAGCGCGGGGTACTACTACGAGCAGTACTTC. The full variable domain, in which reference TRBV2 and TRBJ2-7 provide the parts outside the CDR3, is EPEVTQTPSHQVTQMGQEVILRCVPISNHLYFYWYRQILGQKVEFLVSFYNNEISEKSEIFDDQFSVERPDGSNFTLKIRSTKLEDSAMYFCASSAGYYYEQYFGPGTRLTVT.

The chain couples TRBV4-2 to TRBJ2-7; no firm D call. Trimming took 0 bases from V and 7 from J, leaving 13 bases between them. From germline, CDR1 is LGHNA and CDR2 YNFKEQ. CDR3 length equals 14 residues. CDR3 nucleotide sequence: TGTGCCAGCAGCCAAGAACGATCCATGGGAGAGCAGTACTTC. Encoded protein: CASSQERSMGEQYF.

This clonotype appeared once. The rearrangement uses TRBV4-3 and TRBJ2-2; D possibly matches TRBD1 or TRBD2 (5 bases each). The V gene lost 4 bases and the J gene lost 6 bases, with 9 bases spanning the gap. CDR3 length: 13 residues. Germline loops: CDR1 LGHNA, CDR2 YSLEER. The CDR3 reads CASSRDQAGELFF. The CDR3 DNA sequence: TGCGCCAGCAGCCGGGACCAGGCCGGGGAGCTGTTTTTT.

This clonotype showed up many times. The CDR3 is CASSLVDRVYEQYF. DNA of the CDR3: TGTGCCAGCAGCTTAGTGGACAGGGTCTACGAGCAGTACTTC. The J gene is TRBJ2-7, the V gene TRBV7-2; the match to TRBD1 covers 8 bases. The CDR3 spans 14 residues. The germline V gene has CDR1 SGHTA and CDR2 FQGNSA. The V gene end was trimmed by 1 base and the J gene end by 3 bases; junction bases not matched to a gene: 2.